What follows are 20 T cell receptor beta chains derived from one specimen sequenced in a study of T cells after yellow fever vaccination (dated by TCRdb to between 2018 and 2021). The library relied on 5' RACE. The reads were generated on an Illumina NovaSeq 6000. TCRdb reanalyzed the raw reads on its own, using fastp at Q25 for trimming and MiXCR for clone calling, and kept in-frame beta chains. Under each unique CDR3 protein, matching rows form one entry showing the most common genes and DNA. The sample profile shows about 430,000 distinct CDR3 sequences; around a sixth of them were found once. The ten largest clones capture 18% of the sample. The intended sense of this specimen's treatment or condition label: live attenuated yellow fever vaccine strain. The sample was PBMCs, taken before the yellow fever booster vaccination. The receptor source for this set is a young man who received the YFV17D yellow fever vaccine.

This clonotype turned up a few times. The chain recombines TRBV10-3 with TRBJ1-5; D perhaps matches TRBD1 (5 bases). The V gene lost 9 bases and the J gene lost 5 bases, with 14 bases spanning the gap. CDR1 and CDR2 (germline): ENHRY, SYGVKD. The CDR3 runs 13 residues. The chain's CDR3 is CAMGGGLDQPQHF. CDR3 DNA: TGTGCCATGGGGGGAGGGTTGGATCAGCCCCAGCATTTT.

This chain joins TRBV5-1 and TRBJ2-7; 7 bases agree with TRBD1. Germline loops: CDR1 SGHRS, CDR2 YFSETQ. Germline trimming cut 4 bases from V and 6 bases from J; bases unmatched to any gene: 7. This CDR3 has 13 amino acids. CDR3 region: CASSRGQIGEQYF. The CDR3 coding sequence is TGCGCCAGCAGCCGGGGACAGATCGGCGAGCAGTACTTC. The complete variable domain, with remaining parts taken from reference TRBV5-1 and TRBJ2-7, reads KAGVTQTPRYLIKTRGQQVTLSCSPISGHRSVSWYQQTPGQGLQFLFEYFSETQRNKGNFPGRFSGRQFSNSRSEMNVSTLELGDSALYLCASSRGQIGEQYFGPGTRLTVT.

This clonotype has a count of ten or more. The V gene is TRBV29-1, the J gene TRBJ1-2; D remains unclear. V was shortened by 0 bases and J by 6 bases, with 14 bases between the two germline ends. The CDR3 runs to 14 residues. CDR1 and CDR2 (germline): SQVTM, ANQGSEA. The CDR3 here is CSVEEDEGVNGYTF. DNA of the CDR3: TGCAGCGTTGAAGAAGACGAGGGAGTCAATGGCTACACCTTC.

This clonotype occurred many times. The V gene is TRBV20-1, the J gene TRBJ1-1, with unresolved D. CDR3 length equals 13 residues. The V end was cut by 5 bases, the J end by 3 bases, with 13 bases between. CDR1 and CDR2 from the germline V gene are DFQATT and SNEGSKA (reference sequence). CDR3 in DNA: TGCAGTGCTGCCCCAGGAGGCGACACTGAAGCTTTCTTT. As protein: CSAAPGGDTEAFF.

This clonotype has only a few counts. The DNA of the CDR3 is TGTGCCAGCAGCAGGGTGGACACTGAAGCTTTCTTT. It codes for CASSRVDTEAFF. The gene calls are TRBV12-3 or TRBV12-4 and TRBJ1-1; D may be TRBD1 (5 bases). This CDR3 spans 12 amino acids. V dropped 6 bases and J dropped 3 bases, with 8 bases sitting between them.

The table lists this clonotype with a few counts. This CDR3 reads CASSSDRALGYTF. The CDR3 nucleotides are TGTGCCAGCAGCTCGGACAGGGCGCTAGGCTACACCTTC. The chain combines TRBV7-9 with TRBJ1-2; 8 positions agree with TRBD1. CDR3 size: 13 residues. Trimming at V came to 4 bases and at J to 8 bases, leaving 6 bases not matched to a gene. Per germline, CDR1 SEHNR and CDR2 FQNEAQ (reference sequence).

The chain couples TRBV10-3 to TRBJ2-3; TRBD2 might be the D (6 bases). Germline lookup yields CDR1 ENHRY and CDR2 SYGVKD. The CDR3 is 14 residues long. V lost 9 bases to trimming and J lost 1 base, with 14 bases between them. The CDR3 loop is CAISRDSGTDTQYF. DNA for the CDR3: TGTGCCATATCGCGGGACTCGGGCACAGATACGCAGTATTTT.

The gene calls are TRBV18 and TRBJ1-1; the D gene is possibly TRBD1 (6 bases). CDR1 is KGHSH and CDR2 is LQKENI in the germline V gene. CDR3 length: 15 amino acids. Trimming removed 0 bases from V and 0 bases from J, with 8 bases in between. In nucleotides, the CDR3 is TGTGCCAGCTCACCACCGGGACACCTGAACACTGAAGCTTTCTTT. Its protein product is CASSPPGHLNTEAFF.

This clonotype was picked up a small number of times. The chain has TRBV12-3 or TRBV12-4 and TRBJ1-2; no firm D call. The V end was cut by 5 bases, the J end by 3 bases, with 10 bases between. The CDR3 runs 13 residues. The DNA of the CDR3 is TGTGCCAGCAGTAAGAGGACGGACTATGGCTACACCTTC. As protein: CASSKRTDYGYTF.

This clonotype appeared a few times. The chain is built from TRBV7-9 and TRBJ2-3; D may be TRBD1 (5 bases). Trimming shortened V by 9 bases and J by 12 bases, and 22 bases separated the two germline ends. The CDR3 is 13 amino acids. Germline V gene data show CDR1 as SEHNR and CDR2 as FQNEAQ (reference sequence). The CDR3 sequence: CASSPRSAGIQYF. CDR3 sequence (DNA): TGTGCCAGTAGCCCAAGATCGGCAGGGATCCAGTATTTT.

The rearrangement links TRBV4-1 to TRBJ1-2; D ambiguous. The germline gives CDR1 MGHRA, CDR2 YSYEKL. This CDR3 spans 13 amino acids. The V end was cut by 2 bases, the J end by 4 bases, with 8 bases between. CDR3 sequence: CASSQYTGYGYTF. The CDR3 DNA reads as TGCGCCAGCAGCCAATACACGGGCTATGGCTACACCTTC.

This clonotype came up a few times. J is TRBJ1-2 and V is TRBV7-2, with 8 bases aligning to TRBD1. From germline, CDR1 is SGHTA and CDR2 FQGNSA. This CDR3 is 16 amino acids long. V lost 2 bases to trimming and J lost 4 bases; unmatched junction nucleotides: 9. CDR3 sequence (DNA): TGTGCCAGCAGCTTACAGGGGGCGCCTGTATTCTATGGCTACACCTTC. Protein sequence: CASSLQGAPVFYGYTF.

This clonotype was seen only a few times. The rearrangement links TRBV9 to TRBJ1-6, with D tentatively TRBD1 (5 bases). The V gene lost 4 bases and the J gene lost 0 bases, with 14 bases spanning the gap. Germline V gives CDR1 SGDLS, CDR2 YYNGEE. This CDR3 is built from 17 residues. As DNA, the CDR3 is TGTGCCAGCAGCCCCCGACAGCGGAGCTCCTATAATTCACCCCTCCACTTT. Protein: CASSPRQRSSYNSPLHF. The full variable domain, rest sourced from reference TRBV9 and TRBJ1-6, is DSGVTQTPKHLITATGQRVTLRCSPRSGDLSVYWYQQSLDQGLQFLIQYYNGEERAKGNILERFSAQQFPDLHSELNLSSLELGDSALYFCASSPRQRSSYNSPLHFGNGTRLTVT.

This clonotype turned up a few times. The chain combines TRBV4-2 with TRBJ2-5; perhaps TRBD2 as D (7 bases). Germline CDR1 LGHNA, CDR2 YNFKEQ. CDR3 length: 16 amino acids. V shed 0 bases and J shed 5 bases, with 16 bases lying between them. CDR3 amino acids: CASSQDHRGARETQYF. CDR3 coding DNA: TGTGCCAGCAGCCAAGATCATCGGGGGGCGCGGGAGACCCAGTACTTC.

The V gene is TRBV5-5, the J gene TRBJ2-3; D is ambiguous. The CDR3 totals 11 residues. V gave up 4 bases and J gave up 7 bases, with 7 bases separating them. Germline CDR1 and CDR2: SGHKS and YYEKEE (reference sequence). The CDR3 DNA follows: TGTGCCAGCAGCCCGGTTAATACGCAGTATTTT. It is translated as CASSPVNTQYF.

The chain couples TRBV6-2 or TRBV6-3 to TRBJ1-5; no definite D call. Per germline, CDR1 MNHEY and CDR2 SVGEGT. The CDR3 runs 17 residues. V lost 4 bases and J 6 bases, leaving 22 bases between the germline ends. The CDR3 sequence is CASSFPRTLKLGQPQHF. The CDR3 coding sequence is TGTGCCAGCAGTTTCCCGCGGACTCTTAAATTGGGTCAGCCCCAGCATTTT.

The J gene is TRBJ1-5, the V gene TRBV7-2; D is undetermined. CDR1 and CDR2 (germline): SGHTA, FQGNSA. The CDR3 loop spans 13 amino acids. Between the trimmed V and J ends, which lost 7 bases and 3 bases, there was a span of 10 bases. The CDR3 DNA reads as TGTGCCAGCAACACGGACGTCAATCAGCCCCAGCATTTT. This codes for CASNTDVNQPQHF.

J is TRBJ1-5 and V is TRBV2; D unclear. The CDR3 length is 12 residues. V was trimmed by 3 bases and J by 5 bases, leaving 5 bases between them. The germline V gene encodes CDR1 SNHLY and CDR2 FYNNEI. As DNA, the CDR3 is TGTGCCAGCAGTGACGGGTATCAGCCCCAGCATTTT. Translation: CASSDGYQPQHF. Looking up the rest from reference TRBV2 and TRBJ1-5 gives the full variable domain: EPEVTQTPSHQVTQMGQEVILRCVPISNHLYFYWYRQILGQKVEFLVSFYNNEISEKSEIFDDQFSVERPDGSNFTLKIRSTKLEDSAMYFCASSDGYQPQHFGDGTRLSIL.

This clonotype has just a few counts. The V call is TRBV7-9, the J call TRBJ2-1; D perhaps matches TRBD1 (6 bases). Germline V lookup: CDR1 SEHNR, CDR2 FQNEAQ (reference sequence). The ends were cut back, 5 bases at V and 4 bases at J, with 18 bases in the middle. This CDR3 has 16 residues. CDR3: CASSNPDRFLYNEQFF. The CDR3 nucleotides read TGTGCCAGCAGCAACCCGGACAGATTTTTATACAATGAGCAGTTCTTC. Full variable domain (remainder filled in from reference TRBV7-9 and TRBJ2-1): DTGVSQNPRHKITKRGQNVTFRCDPISEHNRLYWYRQTLGQGPEFLTYFQNEAQLEKSRLLSDRFSAERPKGSFSTLEIQRTEQGDSAMYLCASSNPDRFLYNEQFFGPGTRLTVL.

The chain links TRBV4-2 to TRBJ2-3; 12 bases fit TRBD2. Germline V gene data show CDR1 as LGHNA and CDR2 as YNFKEQ. The CDR3 runs 16 residues. V shed 3 bases, J shed 4 bases, and the junction held 5 bases outside the gene matches. The CDR3 here is CASSQALAGGPDTQYF. The CDR3 DNA reads as TGTGCCAGCAGCCAGGCACTAGCGGGGGGACCAGATACGCAGTATTTT.